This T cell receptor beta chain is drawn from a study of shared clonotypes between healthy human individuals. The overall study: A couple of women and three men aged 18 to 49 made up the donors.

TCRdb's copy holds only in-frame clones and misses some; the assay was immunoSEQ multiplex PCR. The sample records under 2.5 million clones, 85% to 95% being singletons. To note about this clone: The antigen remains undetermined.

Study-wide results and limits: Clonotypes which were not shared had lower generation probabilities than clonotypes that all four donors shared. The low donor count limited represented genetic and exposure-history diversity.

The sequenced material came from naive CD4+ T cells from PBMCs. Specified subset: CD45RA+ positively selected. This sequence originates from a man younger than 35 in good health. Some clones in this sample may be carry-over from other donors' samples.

The CDR3 DNA is TGTGCCAGTAGGGGGGCGACAGCCTCCTACGAGCAGTACTTC. Protein product: CASRGATASYEQYF. The V call is TRBV28, the J call TRBJ2-7; D tentatively fits TRBD1 or TRBD2 (6 bases each). V was pared by 9 bases and J by 0 bases, with 15 bases between. Per the germline V gene, CDR1 is MDHEN and CDR2 is SYDVKM. The length of the CDR3 is 14 residues.